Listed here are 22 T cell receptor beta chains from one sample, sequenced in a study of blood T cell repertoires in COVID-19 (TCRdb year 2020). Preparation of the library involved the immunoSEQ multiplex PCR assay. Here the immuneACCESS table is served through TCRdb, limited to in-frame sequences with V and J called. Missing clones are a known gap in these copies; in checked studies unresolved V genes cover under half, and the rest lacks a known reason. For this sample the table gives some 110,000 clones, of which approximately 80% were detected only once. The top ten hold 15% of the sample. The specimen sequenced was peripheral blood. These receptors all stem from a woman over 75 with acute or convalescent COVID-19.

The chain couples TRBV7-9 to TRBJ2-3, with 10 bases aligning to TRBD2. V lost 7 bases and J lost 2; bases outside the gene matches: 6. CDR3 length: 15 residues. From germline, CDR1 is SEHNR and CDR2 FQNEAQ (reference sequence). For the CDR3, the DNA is TGTGCCAGCACTTTGGGGACTAGCGACACAGATACGCAGTATTTT. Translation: CASTLGTSDTDTQYF. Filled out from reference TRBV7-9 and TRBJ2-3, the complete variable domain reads DTGVSQNPRHKITKRGQNVTFRCDPISEHNRLYWYRQTLGQGPEFLTYFQNEAQLEKSRLLSDRFSAERPKGSFSTLEIQRTEQGDSAMYLCASTLGTSDTDTQYFGPGTRLTVL.

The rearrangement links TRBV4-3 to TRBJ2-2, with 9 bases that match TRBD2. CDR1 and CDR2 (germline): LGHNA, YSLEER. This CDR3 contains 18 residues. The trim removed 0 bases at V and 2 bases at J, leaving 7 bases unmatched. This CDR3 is CASSQERLAVINTGELFF. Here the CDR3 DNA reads TGCGCCAGCAGCCAAGAAAGACTAGCGGTAATCAACACCGGGGAGCTGTTTTTT.

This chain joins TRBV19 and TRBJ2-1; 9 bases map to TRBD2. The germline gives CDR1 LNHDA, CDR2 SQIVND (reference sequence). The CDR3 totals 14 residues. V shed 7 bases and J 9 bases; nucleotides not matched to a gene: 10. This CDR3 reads CASMKVAGVGEQFF. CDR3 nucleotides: TGTGCCAGTATGAAGGTAGCGGGAGTTGGTGAGCAGTTCTTC.

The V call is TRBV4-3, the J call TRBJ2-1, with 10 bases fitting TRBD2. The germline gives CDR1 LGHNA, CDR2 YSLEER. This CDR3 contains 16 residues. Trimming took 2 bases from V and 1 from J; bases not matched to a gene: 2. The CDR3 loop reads CASSQFSGRSYNEQFF. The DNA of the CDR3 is TGCGCCAGCAGCCAATTTAGCGGGAGGTCCTACAATGAGCAGTTCTTC.

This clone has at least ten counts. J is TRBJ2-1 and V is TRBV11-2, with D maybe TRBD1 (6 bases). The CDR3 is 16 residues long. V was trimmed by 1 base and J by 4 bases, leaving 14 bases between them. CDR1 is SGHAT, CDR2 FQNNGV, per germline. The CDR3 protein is CASSLVRGPGYNEQFF. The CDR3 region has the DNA TGTGCCAGCAGCTTAGTCAGGGGCCCCGGTTACAATGAGCAGTTCTTC.

The CDR3 here is CASSLGAAGIGYTF. Here the CDR3 DNA reads TGTGCCAGCAGTTTGGGGGCCGCCGGAATCGGCTACACCTTC. The chain combines TRBV28 with TRBJ1-2; the D gene is possibly TRBD1 (6 bases). Germline-derived CDR1 and CDR2 are MDHEN and SYDVKM. This CDR3 is built from 14 residues. V was pared by 3 bases and J by 8 bases, with 16 bases between.

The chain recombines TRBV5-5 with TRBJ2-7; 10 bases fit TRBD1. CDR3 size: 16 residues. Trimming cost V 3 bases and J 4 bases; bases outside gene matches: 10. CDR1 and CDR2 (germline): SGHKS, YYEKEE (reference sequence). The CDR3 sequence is CASSSYSGTGAYEQYF. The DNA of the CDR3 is TGTGCCAGCAGCTCGTATTCCGGGACAGGGGCTTACGAGCAGTACTTC.

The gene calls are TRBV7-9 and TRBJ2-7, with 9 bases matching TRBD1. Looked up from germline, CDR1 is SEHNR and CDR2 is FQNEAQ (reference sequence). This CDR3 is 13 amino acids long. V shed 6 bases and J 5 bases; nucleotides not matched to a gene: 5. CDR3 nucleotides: TGTGCCAGCAGGGTAGGGGACAGGGACGAGCAGTACTTC. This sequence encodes CASRVGDRDEQYF.

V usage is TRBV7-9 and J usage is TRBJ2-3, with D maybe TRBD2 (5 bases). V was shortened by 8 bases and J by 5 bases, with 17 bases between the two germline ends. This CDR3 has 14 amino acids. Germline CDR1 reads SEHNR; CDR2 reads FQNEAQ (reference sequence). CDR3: CASVMAGAQDTQYF. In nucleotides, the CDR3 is TGTGCCAGCGTCATGGCGGGTGCCCAAGATACGCAGTATTTT.

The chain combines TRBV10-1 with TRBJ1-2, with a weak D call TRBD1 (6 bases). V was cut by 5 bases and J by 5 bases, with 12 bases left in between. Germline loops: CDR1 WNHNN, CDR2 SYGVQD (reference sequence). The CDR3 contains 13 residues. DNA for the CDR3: TGCGCCAGCAGTCAGGGACAAGATTATGGCTACACCTTC. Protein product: CASSQGQDYGYTF.

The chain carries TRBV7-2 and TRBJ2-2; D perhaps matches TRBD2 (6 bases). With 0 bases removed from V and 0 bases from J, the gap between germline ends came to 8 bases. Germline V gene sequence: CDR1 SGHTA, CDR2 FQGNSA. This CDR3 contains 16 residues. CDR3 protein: CASSLAGLPNTGELFF. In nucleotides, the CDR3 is TGTGCCAGCAGCTTAGCTGGACTACCGAACACCGGGGAGCTGTTTTTT.

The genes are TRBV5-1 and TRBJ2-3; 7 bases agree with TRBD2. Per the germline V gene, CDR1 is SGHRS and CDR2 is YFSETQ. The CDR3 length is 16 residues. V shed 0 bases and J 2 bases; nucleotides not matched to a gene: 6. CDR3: CASSLAASGDTDTQYF. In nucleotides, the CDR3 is TGCGCCAGCAGCTTGGCCGCTAGCGGTGACACAGATACGCAGTATTTT.

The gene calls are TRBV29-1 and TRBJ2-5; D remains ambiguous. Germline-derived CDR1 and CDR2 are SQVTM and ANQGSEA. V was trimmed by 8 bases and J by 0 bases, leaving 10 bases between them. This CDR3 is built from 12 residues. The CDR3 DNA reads TGCAGCATCTTTCGGGACCAAGAGACCCAGTACTTC. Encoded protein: CSIFRDQETQYF.

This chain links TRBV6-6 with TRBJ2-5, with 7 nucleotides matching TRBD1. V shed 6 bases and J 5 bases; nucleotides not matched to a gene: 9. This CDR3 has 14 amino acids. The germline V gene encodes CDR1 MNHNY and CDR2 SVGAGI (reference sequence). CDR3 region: CASSLRGSGETQYF. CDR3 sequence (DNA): TGTGCCAGCAGCCTCAGGGGGTCTGGGGAGACCCAGTACTTC.

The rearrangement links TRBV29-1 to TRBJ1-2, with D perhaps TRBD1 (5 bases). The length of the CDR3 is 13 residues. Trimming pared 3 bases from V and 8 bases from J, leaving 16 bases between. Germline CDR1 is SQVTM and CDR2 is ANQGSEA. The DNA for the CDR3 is TGCAGCGTTGACCGTGTAGGGACTGGAGGCTACACCTTC. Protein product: CSVDRVGTGGYTF.

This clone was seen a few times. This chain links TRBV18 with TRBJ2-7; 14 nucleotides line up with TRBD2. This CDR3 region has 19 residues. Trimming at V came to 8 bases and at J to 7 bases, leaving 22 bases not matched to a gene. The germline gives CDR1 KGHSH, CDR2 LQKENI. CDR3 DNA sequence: TGTGCCAGCCCAAAAGGGGCGTTTGGGACTAGCGGGGGCCCTAAGGAGCAGTACGTC. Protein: CASPKGAFGTSGGPKEQYV.

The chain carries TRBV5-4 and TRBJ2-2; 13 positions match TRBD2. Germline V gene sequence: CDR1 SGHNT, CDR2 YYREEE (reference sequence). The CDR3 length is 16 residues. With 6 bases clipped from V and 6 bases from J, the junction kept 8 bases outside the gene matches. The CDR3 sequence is CASTSTSGRAPGELFF. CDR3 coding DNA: TGTGCCAGCACCTCTACTAGCGGGAGGGCCCCCGGGGAGCTGTTTTTT.

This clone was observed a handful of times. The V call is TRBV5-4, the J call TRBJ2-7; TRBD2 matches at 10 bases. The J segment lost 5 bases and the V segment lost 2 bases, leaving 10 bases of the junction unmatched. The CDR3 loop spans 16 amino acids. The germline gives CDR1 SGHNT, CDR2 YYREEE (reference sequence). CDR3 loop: CASSFRAGGPDDEQYF. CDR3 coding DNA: TGTGCCAGCAGCTTTCGAGCGGGAGGGCCGGACGACGAGCAGTACTTC.

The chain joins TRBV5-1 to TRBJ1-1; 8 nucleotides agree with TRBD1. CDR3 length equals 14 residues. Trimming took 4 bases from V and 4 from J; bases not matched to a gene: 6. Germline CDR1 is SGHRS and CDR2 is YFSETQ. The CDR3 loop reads CASSQDRVTTEAFF. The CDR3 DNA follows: TGCGCCAGCAGCCAGGACAGGGTTACCACTGAAGCTTTCTTT.

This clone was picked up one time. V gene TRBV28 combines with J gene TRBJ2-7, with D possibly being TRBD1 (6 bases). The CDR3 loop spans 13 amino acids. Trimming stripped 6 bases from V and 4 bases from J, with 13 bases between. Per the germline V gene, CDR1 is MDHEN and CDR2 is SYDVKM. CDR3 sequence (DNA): TGTGCCAGCAGCCTTCGGACAGCGTACGAGCAGTACTTC. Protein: CASSLRTAYEQYF.

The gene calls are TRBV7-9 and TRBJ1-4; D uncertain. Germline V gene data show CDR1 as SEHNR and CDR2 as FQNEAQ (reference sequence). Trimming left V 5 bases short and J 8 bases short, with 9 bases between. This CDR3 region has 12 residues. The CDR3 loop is CASSPSGEKLFF. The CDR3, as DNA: TGTGCCAGCAGCCCCTCGGGGGAAAAACTGTTTTTT.

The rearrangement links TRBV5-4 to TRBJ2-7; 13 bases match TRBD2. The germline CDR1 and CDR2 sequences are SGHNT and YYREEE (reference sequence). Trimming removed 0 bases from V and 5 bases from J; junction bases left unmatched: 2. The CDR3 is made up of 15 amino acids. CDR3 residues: CASSLGLAGGDEQYF. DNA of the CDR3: TGTGCCAGCAGCTTGGGACTAGCGGGAGGCGACGAGCAGTACTTC.